This T cell receptor (beta chain) is drawn from a study of cytomegalovirus exposure and HLA in healthy donors. The CDR3 has 11 amino acids. Germline CDR1 is GTSNPN and CDR2 is SVGIG (reference sequence). The study ran its PCR with 60 Vbeta and 13 Jbeta primers. TCRdb's copy holds only in-frame clones and misses some; the assay was immunoSEQ multiplex PCR. The table shows about 140,000 clones, with around 75% occurring only once. Worth noting for this clone: The junction does not match germline at one end; this may be a read error.

The TCR originated in a female donor in good health and CMV-seronegative. The chain links TRBV30 to TRBJ2-1; a possible D gene is TRBD1 (5 bases). Sequencing used PBMCs. The CDR3 loop is CAWSEGLGTLF. The CDR3 DNA reads as TGTGCCTGGAGTGAGGGGCTAGGTACGCTCTTC.